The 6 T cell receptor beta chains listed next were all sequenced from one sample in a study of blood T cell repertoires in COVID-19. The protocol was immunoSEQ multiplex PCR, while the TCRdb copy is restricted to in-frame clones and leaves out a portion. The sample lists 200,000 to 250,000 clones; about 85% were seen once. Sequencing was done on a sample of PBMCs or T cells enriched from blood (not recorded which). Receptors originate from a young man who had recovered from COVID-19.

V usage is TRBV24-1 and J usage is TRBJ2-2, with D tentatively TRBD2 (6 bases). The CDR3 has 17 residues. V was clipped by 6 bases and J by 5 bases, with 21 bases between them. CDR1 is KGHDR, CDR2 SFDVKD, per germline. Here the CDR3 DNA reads TGTGCCACCAGTTCAATTACCGGGACTTCATATACCGGGGAGCTGTTTTTT. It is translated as CATSSITGTSYTGELFF.

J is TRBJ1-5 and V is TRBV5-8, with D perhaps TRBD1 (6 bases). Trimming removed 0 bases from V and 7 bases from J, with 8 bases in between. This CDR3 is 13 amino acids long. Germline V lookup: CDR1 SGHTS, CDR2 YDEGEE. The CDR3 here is CASSLGGPQPQHF. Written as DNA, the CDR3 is TGTGCCAGCAGCTTGGGGGGGCCCCAGCCCCAGCATTTT.

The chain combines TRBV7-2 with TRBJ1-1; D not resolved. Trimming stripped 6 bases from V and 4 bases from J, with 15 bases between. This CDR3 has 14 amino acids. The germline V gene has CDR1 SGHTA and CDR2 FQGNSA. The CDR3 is CASREYNSPTEAFF. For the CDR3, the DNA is TGTGCCAGCAGGGAATACAACAGCCCCACTGAAGCTTTCTTT.

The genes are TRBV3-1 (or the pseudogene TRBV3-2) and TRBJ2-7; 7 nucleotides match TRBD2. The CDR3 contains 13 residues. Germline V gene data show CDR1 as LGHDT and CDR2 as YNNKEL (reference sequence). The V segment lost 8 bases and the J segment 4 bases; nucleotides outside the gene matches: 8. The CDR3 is CASGRAGWYEQYF. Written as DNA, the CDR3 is TGTGCCAGCGGGAGGGCAGGGTGGTACGAGCAGTACTTC.

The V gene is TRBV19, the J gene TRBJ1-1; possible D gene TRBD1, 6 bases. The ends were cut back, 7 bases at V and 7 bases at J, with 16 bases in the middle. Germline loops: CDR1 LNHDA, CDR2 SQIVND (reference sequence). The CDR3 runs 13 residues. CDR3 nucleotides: TGTGCCAGTACGACGGGGGGCTGGCGTGAAGCTTTCTTT. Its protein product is CASTTGGWREAFF.

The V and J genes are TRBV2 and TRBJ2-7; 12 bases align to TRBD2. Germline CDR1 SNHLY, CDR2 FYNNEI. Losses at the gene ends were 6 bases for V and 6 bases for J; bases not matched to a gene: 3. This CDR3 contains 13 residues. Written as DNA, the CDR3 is TGTGCCAGCAGCAAGGGACTAGCGGGCGAGCAGTACTTC. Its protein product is CASSKGLAGEQYF. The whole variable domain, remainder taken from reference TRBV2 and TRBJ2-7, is EPEVTQTPSHQVTQMGQEVILRCVPISNHLYFYWYRQILGQKVEFLVSFYNNEISEKSEIFDDQFSVERPDGSNFTLKIRSTKLEDSAMYFCASSKGLAGEQYFGPGTRLTVT.